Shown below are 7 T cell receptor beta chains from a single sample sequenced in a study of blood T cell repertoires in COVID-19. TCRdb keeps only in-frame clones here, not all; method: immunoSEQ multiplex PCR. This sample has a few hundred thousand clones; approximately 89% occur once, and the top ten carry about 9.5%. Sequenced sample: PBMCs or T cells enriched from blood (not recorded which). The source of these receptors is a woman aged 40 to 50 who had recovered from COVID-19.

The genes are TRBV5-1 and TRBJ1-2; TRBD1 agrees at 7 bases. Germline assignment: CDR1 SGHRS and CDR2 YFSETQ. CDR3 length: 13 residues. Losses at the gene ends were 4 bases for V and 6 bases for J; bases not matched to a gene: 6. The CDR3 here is CASSETGVHGYTF. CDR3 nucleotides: TGCGCCAGCAGCGAAACAGGGGTCCATGGCTACACCTTC.

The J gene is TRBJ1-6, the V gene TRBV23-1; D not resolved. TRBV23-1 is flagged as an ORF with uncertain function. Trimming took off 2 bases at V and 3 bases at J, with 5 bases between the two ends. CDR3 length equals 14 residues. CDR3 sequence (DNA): TGCGCCAGCAGTCAACCCCTCTATAATTCACCCCTCCACTTT. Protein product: CASSQPLYNSPLHF.

The CDR3 nucleotides are TGTGCCAGCAGTTACTCCTTAGGGGGCCTGGAGCAGTTCTTC. It yields the protein CASSYSLGGLEQFF. The gene calls are TRBV6-5 and TRBJ2-1; 7 bases agree with TRBD1. V gave up 0 bases and J gave up 10 bases; unmatched junction bases: 6. Germline assignment: CDR1 MNHEY and CDR2 SVGAGI. This CDR3 has 14 residues.

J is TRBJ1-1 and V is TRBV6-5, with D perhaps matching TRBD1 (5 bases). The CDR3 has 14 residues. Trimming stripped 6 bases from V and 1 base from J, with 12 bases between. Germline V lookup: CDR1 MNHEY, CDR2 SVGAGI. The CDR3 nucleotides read TGTGCCAGCAGACGCGGGACGGGGAACACTGAAGCTTTCTTT. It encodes CASRRGTGNTEAFF.

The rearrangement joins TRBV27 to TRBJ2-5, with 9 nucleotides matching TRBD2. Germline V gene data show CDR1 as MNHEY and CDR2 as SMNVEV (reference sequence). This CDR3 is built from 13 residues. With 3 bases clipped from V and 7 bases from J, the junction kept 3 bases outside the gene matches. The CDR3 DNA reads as TGTGCCAGCAGTTTTAATAGCGGGGGGACCCAGTACTTC. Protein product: CASSFNSGGTQYF.

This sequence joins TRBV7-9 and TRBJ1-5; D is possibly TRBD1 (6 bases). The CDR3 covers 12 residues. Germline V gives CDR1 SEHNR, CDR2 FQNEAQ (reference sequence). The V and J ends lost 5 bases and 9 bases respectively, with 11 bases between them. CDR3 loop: CASSLLGGPQHF. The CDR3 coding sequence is TGTGCCAGCAGCCTACTAGGGGGGCCCCAGCATTTT.

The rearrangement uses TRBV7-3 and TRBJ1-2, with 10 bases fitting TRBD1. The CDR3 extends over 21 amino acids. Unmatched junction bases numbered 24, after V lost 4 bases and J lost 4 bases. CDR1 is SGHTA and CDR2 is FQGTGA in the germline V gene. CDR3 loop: CASSSTKGRGWRDRGGYGYTF. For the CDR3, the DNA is TGTGCCAGCAGCTCTACTAAGGGTAGGGGCTGGAGGGACAGGGGAGGCTATGGCTACACCTTC.